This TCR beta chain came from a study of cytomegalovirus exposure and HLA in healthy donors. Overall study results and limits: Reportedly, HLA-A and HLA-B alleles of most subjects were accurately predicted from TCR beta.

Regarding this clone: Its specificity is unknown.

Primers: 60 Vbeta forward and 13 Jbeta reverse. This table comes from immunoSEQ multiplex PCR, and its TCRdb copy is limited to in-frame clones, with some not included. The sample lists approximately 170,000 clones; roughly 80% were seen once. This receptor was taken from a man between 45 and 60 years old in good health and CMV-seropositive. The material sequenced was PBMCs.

CDR3 loop: CASSEFRSVAEAFF. As DNA, the CDR3 is TGTGCCAGCAGCGAGTTCAGGTCGGTTGCTGAAGCTTTCTTT. The chain couples TRBV11-1 to TRBJ1-1; no clear D gene. Trimming pared 5 bases from V and 6 bases from J, leaving 16 bases between. The CDR3 consists of 14 residues. Looked up from germline, CDR1 is SGHAT and CDR2 is FQDESV (reference sequence).